One sample yielded the 21 T cell receptor beta chains listed below, sequenced in a study of CD8 T cells in Susac syndrome. Reverse transcription of 0.5 to 1 ug RNA was performed with random hexamers. TCRdb analysed the immunoSEQ multiplex PCR reads with MiXCR anew, one entry per CDR3 protein. The sample has about 130,000 distinct CDR3 sequences; 95% are singletons. Material for sequencing was CD8+ T cells from PBMCs. The receptors shown here come from a human donor with Susac syndrome.

This clonotype was recorded only once. The rearrangement links TRBV6-5 to TRBJ2-1; a possible D gene is TRBD1 (6 bases). The CDR3 runs 15 residues. V dropped 1 base and J dropped 5 bases, with 12 bases sitting between them. Germline lookup yields CDR1 MNHEY and CDR2 SVGAGI. CDR3 DNA: TGTGCCAGCAGTTACTACACCAGGGGTAACAATGAGCAGTTCTTC. Its translation is CASSYYTRGNNEQFF.

The gene calls are TRBV12-3 or TRBV12-4 and TRBJ1-5; 7 bases are shared with TRBD1. The CDR3 extends over 13 amino acids. The CDR3 region has the DNA TGTTCCTCGGGGGACAGTCGCAATCAGCCCCAGCATTTT. As protein: CSSGDSRNQPQHF.

The chain carries TRBV7-9 and TRBJ2-1; D assignment may be TRBD1 or TRBD2 (5 bases each). V lost 5 bases and J lost 4, with 18 bases in between. The CDR3 runs to 16 residues. Looked up from germline, CDR1 is SEHNR and CDR2 is FQNEAQ (reference sequence). This CDR3 reads CASSLLERDHYNEQFF. DNA of the CDR3: TGTGCCAGCAGCCTCCTTGAGAGGGACCATTACAATGAGCAGTTCTTC.

The chain is built from TRBV12-3 or TRBV12-4 and TRBJ1-1; weak D call: TRBD1 (5 bases). This CDR3 spans 14 amino acids. The V and J ends lost 3 bases and 4 bases respectively, with 12 bases between them. The CDR3, as DNA: TGTGCCAGCAGTTTGAGGGGCGGGGGCACTGAAGCTTTCTTT. Its protein product is CASSLRGGGTEAFF.

The genes are TRBV30 and TRBJ1-1; no clear D. The germline CDR1 and CDR2 sequences are GTSNPN and SVGIG (reference sequence). Trimming took off 4 bases at V and 1 base at J, with 10 bases between the two ends. The CDR3 contains 13 residues. The CDR3 DNA is TGTGCCTGGACGGCGTACGGGAACACTGAAGCTTTCTTT. This encodes CAWTAYGNTEAFF.

The J gene is TRBJ2-1, the V gene TRBV9; D might be TRBD2 (7 bases). Germline CDR1 SGDLS, CDR2 YYNGEE. Trimming removed 7 bases from V and 8 bases from J, with 19 bases in between. This CDR3 has 14 amino acids. CDR3 nucleotides: TGTGCCAGCGGCGGGGGCGGGATGCAGTATGAGCAGTTCTTC. This codes for CASGGGGMQYEQFF. Based on the CDR3 plus reference TRBV9 and TRBJ2-1, the full variable domain is DSGVTQTPKHLITATGQRVTLRCSPRSGDLSVYWYQQSLDQGLQFLIQYYNGEERAKGNILERFSAQQFPDLHSELNLSSLELGDSALYFCASGGGGMQYEQFFGPGTRLTVL.

The rearrangement uses TRBV6-6 and TRBJ2-6; the D is unclear. The germline gives CDR1 MNHNY, CDR2 SVGAGI (reference sequence). V lost 0 bases and J 3 bases, leaving 0 bases between the germline ends. CDR3 size: 13 residues. Written as DNA, the CDR3 is TGTGCCAGCAGTTACTCTGGGGCCAACGTCCTGACTTTC. Protein: CASSYSGANVLTF.

CDR3 DNA: TGTGCCAGCAGTGAGGAGTGGGGCACTGAAGCTTTCTTT. Its translation: CASSEEWGTEAFF. V gene TRBV6-4 combines with J gene TRBJ1-1, with unresolved D. The CDR3 runs to 13 residues. V lost 3 bases, J lost 4 bases, and 9 bases lay in between. Per germline, CDR1 MRHNA and CDR2 SNTAGT.

The V and J genes are TRBV7-9 and TRBJ2-1, with 13 bases aligning to TRBD2. From germline, CDR1 is SEHNR and CDR2 FQNEAQ (reference sequence). The J segment lost 1 base and the V segment lost 4 bases, leaving 4 bases of the junction unmatched. This CDR3 spans 17 amino acids. CDR3 nucleotide sequence: TGTGCCAGCAGCTCGGGACTAGCGGGGTATTCCTACAATGAGCAGTTCTTC. Its translation: CASSSGLAGYSYNEQFF.

The gene calls are TRBV6-6 and TRBJ1-5, with 10 bases aligning to TRBD1. Germline V CDR1 and CDR2: MNHNY, SVGAGI (reference sequence). With V trimmed by 7 bases and J by 2 bases, 5 bases remained unmatched. The length of the CDR3 is 15 residues. The chain's CDR3 is CASMDRGKGNQPQHF. The CDR3 bases are TGTGCCAGCATGGACAGGGGGAAGGGCAATCAGCCCCAGCATTTT.

The gene calls are TRBV4-1 and TRBJ1-5; the match to TRBD1 covers 12 bases. This CDR3 comprises 17 residues. Germline trimming cut 1 base from V and 5 bases from J; bases unmatched to any gene: 6. The V gene's germline CDR1 is MGHRA and CDR2 YSYEKL. For the CDR3, the DNA is TGCGCCAGCAGCCAAGTTTTCGGGACAGGGGGCGATCAGCCCCAGCATTTT. It yields the protein CASSQVFGTGGDQPQHF.

This clonotype was observed a few times. This sequence joins TRBV12-3 or TRBV12-4 and TRBJ1-3; no clear D gene. The V end was cut by 3 bases, the J end by 1 base, with 7 bases between. The CDR3 sequence is 14 residues long. CDR3 sequence: CASSLTGSGNTIYF. In nucleotides, the CDR3 is TGTGCCAGCAGTTTGACTGGGTCTGGAAACACCATATATTTT.

The gene calls are TRBV11-2 and TRBJ2-1, with D tentatively TRBD1 or TRBD2 (5 bases each). V was cut by 2 bases and J by 4 bases, with 30 bases left in between. Germline CDR1 reads SGHAT; CDR2 reads FQNNGV. CDR3 size: 21 residues. Here the CDR3 DNA reads TGTGCCAGCAGCTTACTTCCTCGGGAAACCGGGACCCCGACCAAGTACAATGAGCAGTTCTTC. Amino acids: CASSLLPRETGTPTKYNEQFF.

The chain links TRBV30 to TRBJ2-7; no reliable D call. This CDR3 comprises 13 residues. The V and J ends lost 1 base and 0 bases respectively, with 7 bases between them. CDR1 is GTSNPN and CDR2 is SVGIG in the germline V gene (reference sequence). The CDR3 DNA sequence: TGTGCCTGGAGTGGGGATTCCTCCTACGAGCAGTACTTC. This codes for CAWSGDSSYEQYF.

The chain combines TRBV12-3 or TRBV12-4 with TRBJ2-1, with D hard to call. The CDR3 has 13 amino acids. Trimming removed 5 bases from V and 5 bases from J, with 10 bases in between. The CDR3 sequence: CASSQFGDNEQFF. DNA for the CDR3: TGTGCCAGCAGTCAATTTGGAGACAATGAGCAGTTCTTC.

The chain combines TRBV20-1 with TRBJ2-7; 9 positions match TRBD1. The CDR3 loop spans 19 amino acids. Germline-derived CDR1 and CDR2 are DFQATT and SNEGSKA (reference sequence). V dropped 0 bases and J dropped 2; count of bases not matched to a gene: 17. CDR3 sequence: CSARDRTGVNSRGPYEQYF. CDR3 nucleotides: TGCAGTGCTAGAGACCGGACAGGGGTGAACTCGAGGGGACCCTACGAGCAGTACTTC.

The chain uses TRBV28 and TRBJ2-7; tentatively, D is TRBD2 (5 bases). The CDR3 has 13 residues. The V gene lost 7 bases and the J gene lost 1 base, with 11 bases spanning the gap. Germline V gene lookup returns CDR1 MDHEN and CDR2 SYDVKM. CDR3: CASKEAESYEQYF. The CDR3 region has the DNA TGTGCCAGCAAGGAGGCGGAGTCCTACGAGCAGTACTTC.

This chain joins TRBV12-3 or TRBV12-4 and TRBJ2-1, with D unclear. Trimming removed 4 bases at V and 13 bases at J, with 11 bases between. This CDR3 has 11 amino acids. CDR3 amino acids: CASSSPQAQFF. CDR3 sequence (DNA): TGTGCCAGCAGTTCTCCCCAGGCCCAGTTCTTC.

The CDR3: CASSQENRVDGYTF. The CDR3 DNA reads TGTGCCAGCAGCCAAGAGAACCGGGTCGATGGCTACACCTTC. This rearrangement joins TRBV4-2 to TRBJ1-2; D remains unclear. The ends were cut back, 0 bases at V and 6 bases at J, with 11 bases in the middle. Germline V lookup: CDR1 LGHNA, CDR2 YNFKEQ. The CDR3 runs 14 residues.

V gene TRBV4-1 combines with J gene TRBJ1-5; possible D gene TRBD1, 5 bases. The germline V and J ends were trimmed by 0 bases and 8 bases, with 11 bases remaining between them. Germline loops: CDR1 MGHRA, CDR2 YSYEKL. CDR3 length: 14 residues. CDR3 nucleotides: TGCGCCAGCAGCCAAGAACCAGGAGGGGAGCCCCAGCATTTT. Translating gives CASSQEPGGEPQHF.

The chain employs TRBV30 and TRBJ2-7; D is unclear. CDR1 is GTSNPN, CDR2 SVGIG, per germline (reference sequence). The CDR3 runs to 13 residues. V gave up 1 base and J gave up 3 bases, with 10 bases separating them. The CDR3 DNA reads TGTGCCTGGAGTGCCCCGGACGGCTACGAGCAGTACTTC. This codes for CAWSAPDGYEQYF. The whole variable domain, filled in from reference TRBV30 and TRBJ2-7, reads SQTIHQWPATLVQPVGSPLSLECTVEGTSNPNLYWYRQAAGRGLQLLFYSVGIGQISSEVPQNLSASRPQDRQFILSSKKLLLSDSGFYLCAWSAPDGYEQYFGPGTRLTVT.